These T cell receptor beta chains were read from a single sample in a study of T cell responses to AZD1222 COVID-19 vaccine. Sequencing used immunoSEQ multiplex PCR; TCRdb keeps in-frame clones, though not all of them. The sample includes roughly 130,000 clones, approximately 85% of them seen just once. This sample comprised peripheral blood, obtained on day 0 of AZD1222 vaccination. Receptor source: an adult in good health. CDR3s include the opening cysteine and the closing phenylalanine or tryptophan. The order of the fields is J gene, V gene, D gene, clone size, CDR3 protein, CDR3 DNA. D genes are given only for firm matches. Clone size is shown for a subset of rows, as once, few, many or a class of expanded clone.

>TRBJ2-7|TRBV7-9|.|.
CASSWGPARGRRDEQYF
TGTGCCAGCAGCTGGGGCCCAGCTAGAGGGAGACGGGACGAGCAGTACTTC
>TRBJ2-5|TRBV6-5|.|.
CASSYSGRVSEETQYF
TGTGCCAGCAGTTACTCTGGGCGGGTGAGTGAAGAGACCCAGTACTTC
>TRBJ1-5|TRBV12-5|TRBD1|.
CASGLSDRGQGSNQPQHF
TGTGCTAGTGGTTTGAGCGATCGGGGACAGGGGTCCAATCAGCCCCAGCATTTT
>TRBJ2-1|TRBV5-1|TRBD2|once
CASSLVVGRDEQFF
TGCGCCAGCAGCTTGGTGGTAGGGAGGGACGAGCAGTTCTTC
>TRBJ2-7|TRBV6-5|TRBD1|.
CASSAQGWGEQYF
TGTGCCAGCAGCGCACAGGGGTGGGGCGAGCAGTACTTC
>TRBJ1-4|TRBV30|.|.
CAWSTPWRVRQKLFF
TGTGCCTGGAGTACCCCTTGGAGGGTCCGGCAAAAACTGTTTTTT
>TRBJ2-6|TRBV25-1|.|.
CASSEGPGANVLTF
TGTGCCAGCAGTGAAGGACCCGGGGCCAACGTCCTGACTTTC
>TRBJ2-1|TRBV6-5|TRBD2|.
CASSKGLAGDNEQFF
TGTGCCAGCAGCAAGGGACTAGCGGGAGACAATGAGCAGTTCTTC
>TRBJ2-5|TRBV4-2|.|.
CASSPHRETQYF
TGTGCCAGCAGTCCCCACCGAGAGACCCAGTACTTC
>TRBJ1-1|TRBV10-2|TRBD1|few
CASSEPWTGATEAFF
TGCGCCAGCAGTGAGCCTTGGACAGGGGCCACTGAAGCTTTCTTT
>TRBJ2-7|TRBV5-1|.|.
CASSSGPSSYEQYF
TGCGCCAGCAGCTCCGGCCCCAGCTCCTACGAGCAGTACTTC
>TRBJ2-6|TRBV18|.|few
CASSPSGANVLTF
TGTGCCAGCTCACCCTCTGGGGCCAACGTCCTGACTTTC
>TRBJ2-7|TRBV6-5|.|.
CASSYSILSYYEQYF
TGTGCCAGCAGTTACTCGATTCTTTCATATTACGAGCAGTACTTC
>TRBJ1-4|TRBV27|.|.
CASSVRQNEKLFF
TGTGCCAGCAGTGTCCGACAGAATGAAAAACTGTTTTTT